This T cell receptor beta chain is from a study of T cell responses to AZD1222 COVID-19 vaccine. Study-wide results and limits: There were repertoire samples only from the period after the peak T cell response. Donors were largely white British and mainly female; clonal diversity was possibly underestimated. The study identified only five to seven AZD1222 recipients as seropositive at baseline. Increased Spike-specific TCR breadth and depth were observed after two AZD1222 doses.

Comments on this clone: The antigen is unknown.

Only in-frame clones appear in the TCRdb table, and some are missing; sequencing was by immunoSEQ multiplex PCR. The table includes about 68,000 clones, 65% to 80% detected once. CDR3 length: 14 amino acids. The V gene's germline CDR1 is KGHSH and CDR2 LQKENI. After removal of 3 bases from V and 9 bases from J, the junction contained 7 bases not matched to a gene. V gene TRBV18 combines with J gene TRBJ2-1; 8 bases fit TRBD2. This sequence originates from an adult in good health. The sequences come from peripheral blood, collected on day 0 of AZD1222 vaccination. For the CDR3, the DNA is TGTGCCAGCTCACCCGGGGGGGCGGTCGGTGAGCAGTTCTTC. Translation gives CASSPGGAVGEQFF. Full variable domain (remainder filled in from reference TRBV18 and TRBJ2-1): NAGVMQNPRHLVRRRGQEARLRCSPMKGHSHVYWYRQLPEEGLKFMVYLQKENIIDESGMPKERFSAEFPKEGPSILRIQQVVRGDSAAYFCASSPGGAVGEQFFGPGTRLTVL.